Presented here are 12 T cell receptor beta chains from one specimen sequenced in a study of T cell responses to AZD1222 COVID-19 vaccine. Some clones are missing from TCRdb's copy, which holds only in-frame ones; the method was immunoSEQ multiplex PCR. The sample has some 150,000 clones, 75% to 90% seen once. Sample: peripheral blood, taken on day 0 of AZD1222 vaccination. These receptor sequences come from an adult in good health.

V and J are TRBV12-3 or TRBV12-4 and TRBJ2-7, with unresolved D. This CDR3 region has 12 residues. V shed 2 bases and J shed 4 bases, with 6 bases lying between them. The CDR3 DNA follows: TGTGCCAGCAGTTTACTACAGTACGAGCAGTACTTC. It translates to CASSLLQYEQYF.

The V gene is TRBV15, the J gene TRBJ2-4; 7 nucleotides align to TRBD2. With V trimmed by 2 bases and J by 0 bases, 19 bases remained unmatched. Looked up from germline, CDR1 is LNHNV and CDR2 is YYDKDF (reference sequence). The CDR3 has 21 amino acids. The CDR3 sequence: CATSRSQPGLLIGVAKNIQYF. The CDR3 DNA reads TGTGCCACCAGCAGAAGCCAACCGGGACTACTTATCGGGGTAGCCAAAAACATTCAGTACTTC.

V gene TRBV19 combines with J gene TRBJ1-3; no firm D call. CDR3 size: 16 residues. Germline V gene lookup returns CDR1 LNHDA and CDR2 SQIVND (reference sequence). Trimming took off 5 bases at V and 0 bases at J, with 14 bases between the two ends. This chain's CDR3 is CASSVTPRGSGNTIYF. For the CDR3, the DNA is TGTGCCAGTAGTGTGACCCCCCGGGGCTCTGGAAACACCATATATTTT.

The chain joins TRBV2 to TRBJ1-5; D is ambiguous. The CDR3 has 14 amino acids. Germline V gene sequence: CDR1 SNHLY, CDR2 FYNNEI. The V end was cut by 6 bases, the J end by 5 bases, with 14 bases between. DNA for the CDR3: TGTGCCAGCAGGCGAGAGAGGCAACATCAGCCCCAGCATTTT. Protein product: CASRRERQHQPQHF.

This sequence joins TRBV24-1 and TRBJ2-1, with 11 bases matching TRBD2. This CDR3 is 15 amino acids long. Germline CDR1 is KGHDR and CDR2 is SFDVKD. The J segment lost 10 bases and the V segment lost 3 bases, leaving 7 bases of the junction unmatched. CDR3 residues: CATSDPGTSGQEQFF. CDR3 DNA: TGTGCCACCAGTGATCCCGGGACTAGCGGCCAGGAGCAGTTCTTC.

This clone appeared a few times. The chain combines TRBV11-2 with TRBJ2-2; D ambiguous. CDR1 and CDR2 (germline): SGHAT, FQNNGV. The CDR3 totals 16 residues. V lost 5 bases and J 6 bases, leaving 19 bases between the germline ends. CDR3 DNA: TGTGCCAGCAGCCCGCCGGTTTTGTGGGTGGCCGGGGAGCTGTTTTTT. It codes for CASSPPVLWVAGELFF.

The gene calls are TRBV5-6 and TRBJ2-3; D may be TRBD1 (6 bases). This CDR3 spans 15 amino acids. CDR1 is SGHDT, CDR2 YYEEEE, per germline. V was cut by 0 bases and J by 5 bases, with 13 bases left in between. The DNA for the CDR3 is TGTGCCAGCAGCTTGGGTGGGCAGGGGATAGATACGCAGTATTTT. This translates into CASSLGGQGIDTQYF.

The V and J genes are TRBV28 and TRBJ1-2, with D possibly being TRBD1 (5 bases). Looked up from germline, CDR1 is MDHEN and CDR2 is SYDVKM. The V end lost 5 bases, the J end lost 1 base, and 8 bases lay between the germline ends. CDR3 length equals 13 residues. Here the CDR3 DNA reads TGTGCCAGCAGTCGACAGAATAACTATGGCTACACCTTC. Translated, it gives CASSRQNNYGYTF.

CDR3 nucleotide sequence: TGTGCCAGCACGGAAGGTAGCTCCTATAATTCACCCCTCCACTTT. This gives the protein CASTEGSSYNSPLHF. This sequence joins TRBV27 and TRBJ1-6; D unresolved. Trimming took off 7 bases at V and 0 bases at J, with 10 bases between the two ends. The CDR3 sequence is 15 residues long. Germline loops: CDR1 MNHEY, CDR2 SMNVEV (reference sequence).

The chain carries TRBV5-1 and TRBJ1-1, with TRBD1 matching 7 bases. The V gene end was trimmed by 4 bases and the J gene end by 4 bases; junction bases not matched to a gene: 7. There are 14 residues in the CDR3. Germline CDR1 and CDR2: SGHRS and YFSETQ. The CDR3 region is CASSATGLRTEAFF. For the CDR3, the DNA is TGCGCCAGCAGCGCGACAGGGCTTCGCACTGAAGCTTTCTTT.

This chain connects TRBV5-6 to TRBJ1-1; no clear D. CDR3 size: 14 residues. With 2 bases removed from V and 3 bases from J, the gap between germline ends came to 11 bases. CDR1 is SGHDT, CDR2 YYEEEE, per germline. This CDR3 is CASSLFWRDTEAFF. CDR3 DNA: TGTGCCAGCAGCTTATTCTGGAGGGACACTGAAGCTTTCTTT.

There are a few counts of this clone. V usage is TRBV27 and J usage is TRBJ1-1; D gene uncertain. The germline V gene has CDR1 MNHEY and CDR2 SMNVEV (reference sequence). This CDR3 spans 15 amino acids. Trimming stripped 2 bases from V and 0 bases from J, with 10 bases between. CDR3 nucleotide sequence: TGTGCCAGCAGTTTAGTGGCAAGTATGAACACTGAAGCTTTCTTT. Amino acids: CASSLVASMNTEAFF.